A single sample is the source of the 6 T cell receptor beta chains below, sequenced in a study of shared clonotypes between healthy human individuals. TCRdb's copy holds only in-frame clones and misses some; the assay was immunoSEQ multiplex PCR. The profile shows some 2,000,000 clones, 85% to 95% of them singletons. The sequenced sample was naive CD4+ T cells sorted from blood. Specified subset: CD45RA+ positively selected. All receptors come from a man between 18 and 35 years old in good health.

This chain links TRBV21-1 with TRBJ2-3. TRBV21-1 is recorded as a pseudogene. The CDR3 is 16 amino acids. CDR3 region: CASTQGIRESTDTQYF. In nucleotides, the CDR3 is TGTGCCAGCACTCAAGGGATAAGGGAAAGCACAGATACGCAGTATTTT.

This sequence joins TRBV18 and TRBJ2-4; D remains ambiguous. Germline values: CDR1 KGHSH, CDR2 LQKENI. This CDR3 region has 15 residues. V lost 4 bases, J lost 2 bases, and 12 bases lay in between. The CDR3 DNA reads as TGTGCCAGCTCACTCGGAGAAGGATCCAAAAACATTCAGTACTTC. Translating gives CASSLGEGSKNIQYF. The complete variable domain, with remaining parts taken from reference TRBV18 and TRBJ2-4, reads NAGVMQNPRHLVRRRGQEARLRCSPMKGHSHVYWYRQLPEEGLKFMVYLQKENIIDESGMPKERFSAEFPKEGPSILRIQQVVRGDSAAYFCASSLGEGSKNIQYFGAGTRLSVL.

V gene TRBV5-1 combines with J gene TRBJ2-3; TRBD2 agrees at 14 bases. Trimming at V came to 3 bases and at J to 0 bases, leaving 6 bases not matched to a gene. This CDR3 comprises 18 residues. Germline CDR1 is SGHRS and CDR2 is YFSETQ. The CDR3 bases are TGCGCCAGCAGCTCCGGGACTAGCGGGGGATCTAGCACAGATACGCAGTATTTT. It yields the protein CASSSGTSGGSSTDTQYF.

This sequence joins TRBV18 and TRBJ2-1; D is uncertain. Deletions cut 5 bases from V and 10 bases from J, with 12 bases between. This CDR3 has 12 residues. From germline, CDR1 is KGHSH and CDR2 LQKENI. The CDR3 reads CASSGRFLEQFF. The DNA of the CDR3 is TGTGCCAGCTCAGGACGGTTTCTCGAGCAGTTCTTC.

Remarks on this clone: Within the sample, other DNA sequences also encode this same CDR3. The gene calls are TRBV5-4 and TRBJ2-3; D unclear. CDR3 length equals 12 residues. Trimming removed 4 bases at V and 5 bases at J, with 8 bases between. The germline V gene has CDR1 SGHNT and CDR2 YYREEE (reference sequence). As DNA, the CDR3 is TGTGCCAGCAGCCCCCCGGGAGATACGCAGTATTTT. Translating gives CASSPPGDTQYF.

The rearrangement links TRBV7-9 to TRBJ2-3; weak D call: TRBD2 (5 bases). The V gene's germline CDR1 is SEHNR and CDR2 FQNEAQ (reference sequence). CDR3 size: 15 residues. Trimming took off 10 bases at V and 2 bases at J, with 19 bases between the two ends. The CDR3 nucleotides are TGTGCCACAACGGGGAGAGGCTCCCCCACAGATACGCAGTATTTT. Translating it yields CATTGRGSPTDTQYF.